This is a list of T cell receptor beta chains from one sample in a study of regulatory T cells in long-lasting Graves disease. TCRdb used MiXCR to reprocess the multiplex PCR reads, holding one entry per CDR3 protein. The sample carries under 500,000 distinct CDR3 sequences, 16% recorded once. The same data also went into a second study, on T cells in Graves' hyperthyroidism and ophthalmopathy.

Sequenced here: peripheral blood mononuclear cells (PBMCs), sampled at new diagnosis, from a patient treated with antithyroid drugs. These receptors were collected from a woman in her 30s with Graves disease. The CDR3 runs from the conserved cysteine through the conserved F or W. The order of the fields is D gene, J gene, V gene, clone size, CDR3 DNA, CDR3 protein. A D gene is named only where the DNA matches it firmly. Expanded clones are given a class, and other clones once, few, many or no size at all.

>-|TRBJ1-2|TRBV30|many
TGTGCCTGGAGTGGAGGGGATGGCTACACCTTC
CAWSGGDGYTF
>TRBD2|TRBJ2-5|TRBV20-1|-
TGCAGTGCCGTATCCGGGACTAGCGCCGACGGGACCCAGTACTTC
CSAVSGTSADGTQYF
>-|TRBJ2-5|TRBV11-1|many
TGTGCCAGCAGCTTAGCGGAAGAGACCCAGTACTTC
CASSLAEETQYF
>-|TRBJ1-5|TRBV6-1|many
TGTGCCAGCATTAAGAGGGGAGATCAGCCCCAGCATTTT
CASIKRGDQPQHF
>TRBD1|TRBJ2-1|TRBV2|many
TGTGCCAGCATCGGACCGGGACAGGTTTTGAAAACCAGCTCCTACAATGAGCAGTTCTTC
CASIGPGQVLKTSSYNEQFF
>-|TRBJ2-5|TRBV20-1|many
TGCAGTGCCCCCTCCGGGCGGACCCAGTACTTC
CSAPSGRTQYF
>-|TRBJ2-2|TRBV6-1|-
TGTGCCAGCAGTAAGGGGAGTTCAACCGGGGAGCTGTTTTTT
CASSKGSSTGELFF
>-|TRBJ1-2|TRBV30|many
TGTGCCTGGAGCGGGAGGCCTGACTATGGCTACACCTTC
CAWSGRPDYGYTF
>-|TRBJ2-7|TRBV2|many
TGTGCCAGCATCTTCCGGCGGGGCACCTACGAGCAGTACTTC
CASIFRRGTYEQYF
>-|TRBJ2-5|TRBV19|-
TGTGCCAGTAGTATAGTGGGCGGGACGGAGACCCAGTACTTC
CASSIVGGTETQYF
>TRBD1|TRBJ1-2|TRBV14|many
TGTGCCAGCAGCCCGGACAGGGGCTGGTATGGCTACACCTTC
CASSPDRGWYGYTF
>TRBD1|TRBJ2-6|TRBV27|many
TGTGCCAGCAGTACTCCTTGGGACAGCTTCTCTGGGGCCAACGTCCTGACTTTC
CASSTPWDSFSGANVLTF
>TRBD2|TRBJ2-7|TRBV7-9|many
TGTGCCAGCAGCTTAGTATTCAGCGGGAGCGAGCAGTACTTC
CASSLVFSGSEQYF
>-|TRBJ2-3|TRBV18|many
TGTGCCAGCTCACCCGGACAGTCAGATACGCAGTATTTT
CASSPGQSDTQYF
>TRBD1|TRBJ2-2|TRBV2|many
TGTGCCAGCAGTGAAGAGGGGGCCGGCGGGGAGCTGTTTTTT
CASSEEGAGGELFF
>TRBD1|TRBJ1-1|TRBV6-1|many
TGTGCCAGCAGTGCGTGGGACAGCAACACTGAAGCTTTCTTT
CASSAWDSNTEAFF
>-|TRBJ2-7|TRBV3-1|many
TGTGCCAGCAGCCATACCAAAAAGGATCACGAGCAGTACTTC
CASSHTKKDHEQYF
>-|TRBJ2-3|TRBV20-1|many
TGCAGTGCTAGAGAGGGGTGGAGCACAGATACGCAGTATTTT
CSAREGWSTDTQYF
>-|TRBJ1-2|TRBV30|many
TGTGCCTGGAAGGGAGCCGGGACTCACTATGGCTACACCTTC
CAWKGAGTHYGYTF
>TRBD2|TRBJ2-7|TRBV28|many
TGTGCCAGCAGCCTACCCCCGGGACTAGCGCCCAGCTCCTACGAGCAGTACTTC
CASSLPPGLAPSSYEQYF
>-|TRBJ1-5|TRBV6-1|-
TGTGCCAGCAGTCAAGGACGGATGCAGCCCCAGCATTTT
CASSQGRMQPQHF
>TRBD2|TRBJ2-5|TRBV18|-
TGTGCCAGCTCACCACGTATTTCAGCGGGAGGTCTCGGGGAGACCCAGTACTTC
CASSPRISAGGLGETQYF
>-|TRBJ1-4|TRBV28|many
TGTGCCAGCAGTTTTCAGGGAAAAGAAGAAAAACTGTTTTTT
CASSFQGKEEKLFF
>-|TRBJ1-1|TRBV5-1|-
TGCGCCAGCAGCTTGGAGGTCAGGGGTTCGTCTGAAGCTTTCTTT
CASSLEVRGSSEAFF
>-|TRBJ2-7|TRBV6-5|many
TGTGCCAGCAGTTACAATCGGGAAAGCTCCTACGGGCAGTACTTC
CASSYNRESSYGQYF
>TRBD1|TRBJ2-7|TRBV7-6|few
TGTGCCAGCAGCTTTAGGACAGGGACAACCTACGAGCAGTACTTC
CASSFRTGTTYEQYF
>-|TRBJ1-2|TRBV29-1|many
TGCAGCGTTGAAGAGTACTTGAGAGCAAACGATGGCTACACCTTC
CSVEEYLRANDGYTF
>TRBD2|TRBJ2-2|TRBV7-9|few
TGTGCCAGCAGCCTGAGCGGGAGTGGGACCGGGGAGCTGTTTTTT
CASSLSGSGTGELFF
>-|TRBJ1-1|TRBV6-5|many
TGTGCCAGCAGTTCCATGACAGGGAACACTGAAGCTTTCTTT
CASSSMTGNTEAFF
>-|TRBJ1-5|TRBV7-3|few
TGTGCCAGCAGCTCCGGCGCGGGGGCCAGCAATCAGCCCCAGCATTTT
CASSSGAGASNQPQHF
>-|TRBJ1-2|TRBV20-1|few
TGCAGTGCTGTCGAACAGGGAGCTAACTATGGCTACACCTTC
CSAVEQGANYGYTF
>-|TRBJ2-1|TRBV30|-
TGTGCCTGGAGTGAGGGGTATGAGCAGTTCTTC
CAWSEGYEQFF
>TRBD1|TRBJ1-5|TRBV20-1|-
TGCAGTGCTAGAGATAGGGAGACAGGGAGAGGACAGCCCCAGCATTTT
CSARDRETGRGQPQHF
>TRBD1|TRBJ2-7|TRBV20-1|many
TGCAGTGCCGCACGGGACAGGGGCTACGAGCAGTACTTC
CSAARDRGYEQYF
>-|TRBJ1-4|TRBV12-3/TRBV12-4|many
TGTGCCAGCAGTTTAGGAGAGGCACCGGAAAAACTGTTTTTT
CASSLGEAPEKLFF
>-|TRBJ2-2|TRBV6-1|few
TGTGCCAGCAGTATCCAGGACCAGCTAGGGTTCGCGAACACCGGGGAGCTGTTTTTT
CASSIQDQLGFANTGELFF
>TRBD1|TRBJ2-7|TRBV5-1|few
TGCGCCAGCACCGGACAGGCCGGAGCCTACGAGCAGTACTTC
CASTGQAGAYEQYF
>TRBD2|TRBJ2-7|TRBV6-2/TRBV6-3|many
TGTGCCAGCAGTTACTCGGGACTAGCGGGAGACGGGTACGAGCAGTACTTC
CASSYSGLAGDGYEQYF
>TRBD2|TRBJ2-1|TRBV7-9|few
TGTGCCAGCAGCTTAGCCGTCACAGCGGGAGGGTCCTACAATGAGCAGTTCTTC
CASSLAVTAGGSYNEQFF
>TRBD1|TRBJ2-7|TRBV28|-
TGTGCCAGCGGGGACAGGGTATTTTACGAGCAGTACTTC
CASGDRVFYEQYF
>-|TRBJ1-2|TRBV20-1|many
TGCAGTGCTAGAAGTGGGCGCGGCCATTACTATGGCTACACCTTC
CSARSGRGHYYGYTF
>TRBD2|TRBJ2-7|TRBV3-1|many
TGTGCCAGCAGCCCTGGGACTAGCGGGATGGAGGCGCAGTACTTC
CASSPGTSGMEAQYF
>-|TRBJ2-5|TRBV24-1|few
TGTGCCACCAGTGATTCCTATATTGACAGAGGGACGGAGACCCAGTACTTC
CATSDSYIDRGTETQYF
>TRBD2|TRBJ2-3|TRBV20-1|many
TGCAGTGGAAGGGCTAGCGGGAGAGCTAGCACAGATACGCAGTATTTT
CSGRASGRASTDTQYF
>-|TRBJ2-7|TRBV4-1|few
TGCGCCAGCAGCCAATTCTTATCCTGGAGCTCCTACGAGCAGTACTTC
CASSQFLSWSSYEQYF
>-|TRBJ2-1|TRBV2|many
TGTGCCAGCAGTCTCATCCAGCCCAGCTCCTACAATGAGCAGTTCTTC
CASSLIQPSSYNEQFF
>-|TRBJ2-7|TRBV6-5|many
TGTGCCAGCAGTTACTTAGACCGGGCCTACGAGCAGTACTTC
CASSYLDRAYEQYF
>TRBD2|TRBJ2-1|TRBV5-1|-
TGCGCCAGCAGCTGGACTAGCGGGAGGTCGCCCTACAATGAGCAGTTCTTC
CASSWTSGRSPYNEQFF
>-|TRBJ1-2|TRBV28|many
TGTGCCAGCAGTCCCTCCACCCCCCCCGCGCGCGCTAACTATGGCTACACCTTC
CASSPSTPPARANYGYTF
>-|TRBJ2-1|TRBV29-1|few
TGCAGCGTTGAGGGGAACTCCTACAATGAGCAGTTCTTC
CSVEGNSYNEQFF
>-|TRBJ2-1|TRBV20-1|-
TGCAGTGCCCAAAATAACAGGCACTACAATGAGCAGTTCTTC
CSAQNNRHYNEQFF
>TRBD1|TRBJ2-1|TRBV28|-
TGTGCCAGCAGTTTAGGGTTCGGGACAGGCTCCTACAATGAGCAGTTCTTC
CASSLGFGTGSYNEQFF
>-|TRBJ2-2|TRBV7-9|many
TGTGCCAGCAGCTGGGCAACAGGGAGCCCTCGAAACACCGGGGAGCTGTTTTTT
CASSWATGSPRNTGELFF
>TRBD1|TRBJ1-2|TRBV3-1|-
TGTGCCAGCAGCGAAACCAGACAGGGGCTTGGCTACACCTTC
CASSETRQGLGYTF
>TRBD2|TRBJ2-1|TRBV20-1|-
TGCAGTGCTAGAGATCCGGGACTAGCGGCCTACGAGCAGTTCTTC
CSARDPGLAAYEQFF